The 28 T cell receptor beta chains below all came from one sample that was sequenced in a study of T-cell reconstitution after alpha-beta-depleted transplantation in children. Unique molecular identifiers were used to barcode this TCRbeta library. TCRdb recomputed calls from the PCR reads with MiXCR, one row per CDR3 protein. The table shows about 200,000 distinct CDR3 sequences, with about 14% occurring only once. This specimen was PBMCs from the stem cell graft donor, taken from the stem cell graft. These receptor sequences come from a human donor who donated a stem cell graft to a child with acute lymphoblastic leukemia.

As concerns this clonotype: Being one base from a much bigger clone, this may be a read error. The chain carries TRBV11-3 and TRBJ2-2; the D is unclear. The V gene's germline CDR1 is SGHNT and CDR2 YENEEA. Trimming cost V 1 base and J 3 bases, with 15 bases left between them. The CDR3 is 17 residues long. The CDR3 DNA sequence: TGTGCCAGCAGCTTAGGGGTTTGGAGCATTGACACCGGGGAGCTGTTTTTT. As protein: CASSLGVWSIDTGELFF. The whole variable domain, remainder taken from reference TRBV11-3 and TRBJ2-2, is EAGVVQSPRYKIIEKKQPVAFWCNPISGHNTLYWYLQNLGQGPELLIRYENEEAVDDSQLPKDRFSAERLKGVDSTLKIQPAELGDSAVYLCASSLGVWSIDTGELFFGEGSRLTVL.

The sample holds many counts of this clonotype. The rearrangement links TRBV18 to TRBJ1-1, with TRBD1 as a possible D gene (6 bases). The CDR3 runs 16 residues. Germline CDR1 is KGHSH and CDR2 is LQKENI. V lost 4 bases and J 1 base, leaving 16 bases between the germline ends. The CDR3 nucleotides are TGTGCCAGCTCACACCCTTCGGGGGCGCGGAACACTGAAGCTTTCTTT. Amino acids: CASSHPSGARNTEAFF. Full variable domain (rest looked up from reference TRBV18 and TRBJ1-1): NAGVMQNPRHLVRRRGQEARLRCSPMKGHSHVYWYRQLPEEGLKFMVYLQKENIIDESGMPKERFSAEFPKEGPSILRIQQVVRGDSAAYFCASSHPSGARNTEAFFGQGTRLTVV.

The chain joins TRBV25-1 to TRBJ2-7, with D unclear. This CDR3 is built from 13 residues. V lost 1 base, J lost 4 bases, and 8 bases lay in between. Germline assignment: CDR1 MGHDK and CDR2 SYGVNS. In DNA form, the CDR3 reads TGTGCCAGCAGTGAATCCGCGGCTTACGAGCAGTACTTC. It yields the protein CASSESAAYEQYF.

This clonotype appeared many times. V and J are TRBV10-3 and TRBJ2-7; D remains ambiguous. Deletions cut 2 bases from V and 0 bases from J, with 11 bases between. The CDR3 is 15 residues long. Germline assignment: CDR1 ENHRY and CDR2 SYGVKD. The CDR3 reads CAISEEPAYSYEQYF. In DNA, the CDR3 is TGTGCCATCAGTGAGGAACCCGCGTACTCCTACGAGCAGTACTTC.

This clonotype appeared many times. V usage is TRBV4-1 and J usage is TRBJ2-1; 10 bases align to TRBD1. V gave up 4 bases and J gave up 6 bases; unmatched junction bases: 9. The CDR3 has 16 residues. Germline V gene lookup returns CDR1 MGHRA and CDR2 YSYEKL. CDR3 residues: CASSRVGTGVFNEQFF. CDR3 nucleotides: TGCGCCAGCAGCCGGGTCGGGACAGGGGTTTTCAATGAGCAGTTCTTC.

The rearrangement uses TRBV19 and TRBJ2-6; the D gene is possibly TRBD2 (5 bases). V lost 4 bases, J lost 2 bases, and 9 bases lay in between. The CDR3 is 15 amino acids. Per the germline V gene, CDR1 is LNHDA and CDR2 is SQIVND (reference sequence). The CDR3 DNA reads as TGTGCCAGTAGTACCGAGGAGGCTGGGGCCAACGTCCTGACTTTC. It encodes CASSTEEAGANVLTF.

This clonotype was seen many times. The chain links TRBV6-5 to TRBJ1-1; D is ambiguous. This CDR3 contains 14 residues. V lost 2 bases and J lost 4, with 11 bases in between. Germline CDR1 reads MNHEY; CDR2 reads SVGAGI. The chain's CDR3 is CASSYKITGTEAFF. DNA for the CDR3: TGTGCCAGCAGTTACAAGATAACCGGCACTGAAGCTTTCTTT.

This clonotype was seen at least ten times. The rearrangement links TRBV20-1 to TRBJ2-7; 11 bases line up with TRBD2. The CDR3 has 14 residues. Germline loops: CDR1 DFQATT, CDR2 SNEGSKA (reference sequence). The J segment lost 7 bases and the V segment lost 4 bases, leaving 9 bases of the junction unmatched. The CDR3 DNA reads as TGCAGTGCTACCGGTGGACTAGCGGGTGAAGAGCAGTACTTC. This encodes CSATGGLAGEEQYF.

This clonotype has at least ten counts. The chain links TRBV20-1 to TRBJ2-2; possibly TRBD1 or TRBD2 for D (5 bases each). The germline CDR1 and CDR2 sequences are DFQATT and SNEGSKA (reference sequence). The CDR3 spans 15 residues. The germline V and J ends were trimmed by 1 base and 5 bases, with 14 bases remaining between them. The CDR3 loop is CSARAVGTGTGELFF. The CDR3 region has the DNA TGCAGTGCTAGAGCGGTAGGGACGGGGACCGGGGAGCTGTTTTTT.

This clonotype appeared many times. V is TRBV11-1 and J is TRBJ2-4, with TRBD2 as a possible D gene (5 bases). CDR1 and CDR2 from the germline V gene are SGHAT and FQDESV (reference sequence). Trimming took 2 bases from V and 0 from J, leaving 8 bases between them. The CDR3 sequence is 15 residues long. CDR3: CASSLRGLAKNIQYF. The CDR3, as DNA: TGTGCCAGCAGCTTACGGGGTTTAGCCAAAAACATTCAGTACTTC.

This clonotype appeared a few times. CDR3 region: CASSSGGGLLEAFF. The CDR3 region has the DNA TGTGCCAGCAGTTCCGGGGGGGGCCTCCTTGAAGCTTTCTTT. The chain couples TRBV12-3 or TRBV12-4 to TRBJ1-1; D might be TRBD1 (6 bases). Trimming left V 4 bases short and J 7 bases short, with 16 bases between. The CDR3 covers 14 residues.

This clonotype appeared many times. The rearrangement joins TRBV6-5 to TRBJ1-1; D might be TRBD1 (5 bases). The germline gives CDR1 MNHEY, CDR2 SVGAGI. Trimming removed 2 bases at V and 1 base at J, with 14 bases between. The CDR3 runs 16 residues. The CDR3 region is CASSYAHRGRNTEAFF. CDR3 in DNA: TGTGCCAGCAGTTACGCGCATAGGGGAAGGAACACTGAAGCTTTCTTT.

The rearrangement links TRBV5-1 to TRBJ2-7; TRBD2 agrees at 8 bases. V trimming: 7 bases; J trimming: 6 bases; junction bases outside the gene matches: 9. In germline, CDR1 is SGHRS, CDR2 YFSETQ. This CDR3 comprises 13 residues. CDR3 nucleotides: TGCGCCAGCCGTCCGGGCGGGGGGAGCGAGCAGTACTTC. Protein: CASRPGGGSEQYF.

This clonotype was observed many times. For the CDR3, the DNA is TGTGCCATCAGTGAGTCGGGGGATCAGCCCCAGCATTTT. Its translation: CAISESGDQPQHF. The chain is built from TRBV10-3 and TRBJ1-5; tentatively, D is TRBD1 (5 bases). Trimming removed 0 bases from V and 5 bases from J, with 5 bases in between. Germline CDR1 ENHRY, CDR2 SYGVKD. The length of the CDR3 is 13 residues.

This clonotype was seen at least ten times. The genes are TRBV29-1 and TRBJ2-7; weak D call: TRBD1 (6 bases). This CDR3 region has 14 residues. Germline V gene sequence: CDR1 SQVTM, CDR2 ANQGSEA. The V end was cut by 1 base, the J end by 3 bases, with 13 bases between. CDR3 protein: CSVEGGPQGYEQYF. DNA for the CDR3: TGCAGCGTTGAAGGGGGGCCCCAAGGCTACGAGCAGTACTTC.

At least ten counts were recorded for this clonotype. The chain links TRBV5-1 to TRBJ2-7, with a possible D match to TRBD2 (5 bases). V lost 0 bases and J lost 6, with 13 bases in between. This CDR3 is 14 amino acids long. Germline V gene lookup returns CDR1 SGHRS and CDR2 YFSETQ. The CDR3 DNA sequence: TGCGCCAGCAGCTTGGCGCTCGGTGGAGGCGAGCAGTACTTC. Encoded protein: CASSLALGGGEQYF.

In its sample, this clonotype was seen many times. This chain connects TRBV5-1 to TRBJ2-7; D unresolved. V was clipped by 2 bases and J by 0 bases, with 12 bases between them. Germline V gene lookup returns CDR1 SGHRS and CDR2 YFSETQ. The CDR3 consists of 15 residues. This CDR3 is CASSFDPRSSYEQYF. The CDR3 DNA reads TGCGCCAGCAGCTTTGACCCAAGAAGCTCCTACGAGCAGTACTTC.

The chain carries TRBV12-3 or TRBV12-4 and TRBJ1-5; a possible D gene is TRBD1 (6 bases). V was trimmed by 2 bases and J by 1 base, leaving 9 bases between them. CDR3 length: 15 amino acids. The CDR3 DNA sequence: TGTGCCAGCAGTTTAAGGGGGGAGAGCAATCAGCCCCAGCATTTT. Translation gives CASSLRGESNQPQHF.

This clonotype was detected many times. J is TRBJ2-1 and V is TRBV5-1; unclear D gene. V lost 2 bases to trimming and J lost 8 bases, with 5 bases between them. This CDR3 spans 11 amino acids. Germline lookup yields CDR1 SGHRS and CDR2 YFSETQ. CDR3 coding DNA: TGCGCCAGCAGCTTCTCAGATGAGCAGTTCTTC. Translating gives CASSFSDEQFF.

This clonotype was seen ten or more times. The rearrangement uses TRBV12-3 or TRBV12-4 and TRBJ1-4; unclear D gene. The V and J ends lost 4 bases and 6 bases respectively, with 9 bases between them. This CDR3 spans 13 amino acids. This CDR3 reads CASSYLPDEKLFF. The CDR3 region has the DNA TGTGCCAGCAGTTACCTCCCAGATGAAAAACTGTTTTTT.

This clonotype was picked up many times. This sequence joins TRBV5-1 and TRBJ2-1; TRBD1 is a possible D gene (7 bases). The CDR3 consists of 16 residues. Trimming took off 0 bases at V and 7 bases at J, with 17 bases between the two ends. Germline V gene sequence: CDR1 SGHRS, CDR2 YFSETQ. In DNA form, the CDR3 reads TGCGCCAGCAGCTTGGTAGTCGGTGCAGGGGGGAATGAGCAGTTCTTC. As protein: CASSLVVGAGGNEQFF.

This clonotype was seen repeatedly, ten times or more. The rearrangement joins TRBV12-3 or TRBV12-4 to TRBJ2-5; D unclear. V dropped 4 bases and J dropped 5 bases, with 11 bases sitting between them. The CDR3 sequence is 13 residues long. The CDR3 DNA reads as TGTGCCAGCAGTTATATGCGATGGGAGACCCAGTACTTC. It encodes CASSYMRWETQYF.

This clonotype was observed a handful of times. The chain carries TRBV20-1 and TRBJ1-5; D is unclear. The CDR3 spans 14 residues. Germline lookup yields CDR1 DFQATT and CDR2 SNEGSKA (reference sequence). V lost 6 bases and J lost 1, with 13 bases in between. Here the CDR3 DNA reads TGCAGTGCCCCGGGCCGCCAGAGCAATCAGCCCCAGCATTTT. Its translation: CSAPGRQSNQPQHF.

V is TRBV5-1 and J is TRBJ1-1; no firm D call. Germline CDR1 is SGHRS and CDR2 is YFSETQ. This CDR3 is 16 amino acids long. V lost 0 bases and J lost 0, with 12 bases in between. The CDR3 region has the DNA TGCGCCAGCAGCTTGGTTCCAGCGGAAATGAACACTGAAGCTTTCTTT. Amino acid sequence: CASSLVPAEMNTEAFF. The full variable domain, completed using reference TRBV5-1 and TRBJ1-1, is KAGVTQTPRYLIKTRGQQVTLSCSPISGHRSVSWYQQTPGQGLQFLFEYFSETQRNKGNFPGRFSGRQFSNSRSEMNVSTLELGDSALYLCASSLVPAEMNTEAFFGQGTRLTVV.

This clonotype was seen ten or more times. The CDR3 here is CASSLREGPWNEQFF. As DNA, the CDR3 is TGTGCCAGCAGCTTACGGGAGGGTCCTTGGAATGAGCAGTTCTTC. The chain is built from TRBV11-2 and TRBJ2-1, with 8 bases matching TRBD2. Per the germline V gene, CDR1 is SGHAT and CDR2 is FQNNGV. V trimming: 2 bases; J trimming: 7 bases; junction bases outside the gene matches: 7. The CDR3 extends over 15 amino acids.

The table lists this clonotype with many counts. This chain connects TRBV5-1 to TRBJ2-2, with 11 bases fitting TRBD2. In germline, CDR1 is SGHRS, CDR2 YFSETQ. CDR3 length: 15 amino acids. V was pared by 6 bases and J by 6 bases, with 7 bases of the junction left unmatched. CDR3 coding DNA: TGCGCCAGCACTCCAGGACTAGCGGGTTCCGGGGAGCTGTTTTTT. Translated: CASTPGLAGSGELFF.

This clonotype was seen repeatedly, ten times or more. The chain recombines TRBV12-3 or TRBV12-4 with TRBJ2-3; 8 nucleotides align to TRBD2. V shed 4 bases and J 5 bases; nucleotides not matched to a gene: 2. The CDR3 is 13 residues long. The CDR3 region has the DNA TGTGCCAGCAGTTCAGCGGGAGTAGATACGCAGTATTTT. This sequence encodes CASSSAGVDTQYF.

This clonotype was seen at least ten times. This chain uses TRBV5-1 with TRBJ1-1; TRBD1 matches at 9 bases. Trimming removed 4 bases from V and 7 bases from J; junction bases left unmatched: 8. Germline V gene data show CDR1 as SGHRS and CDR2 as YFSETQ. The CDR3 loop spans 14 amino acids. The CDR3 is CASSLDRGFDEAFF. The CDR3 region has the DNA TGCGCCAGCAGCCTCGACAGGGGGTTTGATGAAGCTTTCTTT. The full variable domain, its missing parts supplied by reference TRBV5-1 and TRBJ1-1, is KAGVTQTPRYLIKTRGQQVTLSCSPISGHRSVSWYQQTPGQGLQFLFEYFSETQRNKGNFPGRFSGRQFSNSRSEMNVSTLELGDSALYLCASSLDRGFDEAFFGQGTRLTVV.